The clone carrying this T cell receptor (beta chain) has a handful of counts. This sample is drawn from a study of cytomegalovirus exposure and HLA in healthy donors. Study context: As an earlier analysis found, some 180 million T cells yielded approximately 100 million unique TCR beta sequences.

Germline V gene lookup returns CDR1 LNHDA and CDR2 SQIVND (reference sequence). The V and J ends lost 4 bases and 6 bases respectively, with 10 bases between them. The CDR3 covers 13 residues. This PCR relied on a set of 60 Vbeta primers and 13 Jbeta primers. Method: immunoSEQ multiplex PCR; TCRdb's copy keeps in-frame clones and lacks some. The sample carries almost 200,000 clones, around 78% recorded once. Input material: PBMCs. This chain connects TRBV19 to TRBJ1-5; the D is unclear. This receptor was taken from a man younger than 45 in good health and CMV-seronegative. CDR3 in amino acids: CASSTVRGQPQHF. The CDR3 DNA sequence: TGTGCCAGTAGTACCGTGCGCGGTCAGCCCCAGCATTTT.